Below, one TCR beta chain is given with its context. Its binding antigen is unknown. Nothing much larger sits one base from this clone, and base qualities are not available. The data were obtained in a study of blood T cell repertoires in COVID-19 (TCRdb year 2020). Study-wide context: Collaborator samples came from the United States, Italy and Spain and covered acute and convalescent phases of COVID-19. The material from the prospective study consisted of cDNA or gDNA derived from T cells, B-cell-depleted T cells, or PBMCs. The dataset comprised deeply sampled blood TCRbeta repertoires from subjects exposed to, actively infected with, or recovered from COVID-19. A freely available public database, intended as a resource for researchers studying the immune response to SARS-CoV-2, is where the repertoires were released. The samples were drawn from two sources: the first 160 participants of the ongoing ImmuneRACE study, and 1,000 to 1,500 subjects contributed by 6 global collaborators. Sample metadata almost always included a de-identified subject ID, COVID-19 status, age in years and sex. Where available, HLA class I and class II types were taken from metadata supplied by the sample provider and were not determined by assay-based typing.

Collaborating institutions collected whole blood in K2EDTA tubes following their own protocols. Collaborator samples were shipped for TCRbeta analysis as frozen whole blood, isolated PBMCs, or DNA extracted from either sample type. TCRbeta CDR3 regions were amplified from genomic DNA using the immunoSEQ Assay, a bias-controlled multiplex PCR. The authors processed their data as follows. Nucleated cell counts per sample were estimated from amplification of reference gene primers within the assay. To quantify the absolute abundance of each unique TCRbeta CDR3 rearrangement, sequence reads were collapsed and filtered. For each sample, productive Simpson clonality was calculated by taking the square root of Simpson's diversity index across productive rearrangements. TCRdb retrieved this table from immuneACCESS and kept in-frame rearrangements only. Not all clones are present; in checked studies, unresolved V genes account for under half, and no reason is known for the remainder. The V and J calls and clone size come from that table; D and trimming were worked out from the DNA. This sample has around 220,000 clones in its table, and about 86% of those were observed once. The top ten clones comprise roughly 2.2% of the sample.

Broader findings and caveats from the paper: How much clinical and demographic metadata was included differed by source and by participant, and the metadata was provided uncurated.

The sequenced material came from peripheral blood. The clonotype was recovered from a woman aged 50 to 65 with acute or convalescent COVID-19.

In nucleotides, the sequence is TGTGCCAGCAGTGAATACGGACACATTAACTATGGCTACACCTTC. This is translated as CASSEYGHINYGYTF. The chain joins TRBV6-1 to TRBJ1-2; TRBD1 might be the D gene, on 5 matching bases. The CDR3 runs 15 amino acids, cysteine and phenylalanine included. Only CDR3 DNA remains: 45 bases, in frame from the first base. CDR1 MNHNS and CDR2 SASEGT were looked up in the germline V gene. The junction shows trimming of 2 bases on V and 1 base on J, plus 11 bases between the germline ends.